The 28 T cell receptor beta chains below all came from one sample that was sequenced in a study of blood T cell repertoires in COVID-19. Here immunoSEQ multiplex PCR was the method, and the copy in TCRdb shows in-frame clones only, minus some. The sample lists fewer than 250,000 clones; 86% were seen once. Source material: peripheral blood. The receptor set was obtained from a woman aged 55-70 years who had recovered from COVID-19.

This clone was seen a handful of times. This chain connects TRBV4-2 to TRBJ2-5; 9 bases map to TRBD2. Germline CDR1 reads LGHNA; CDR2 reads YNFKEQ. This CDR3 has 15 residues. V lost 4 bases to trimming and J lost 4 bases; unmatched junction nucleotides: 7. The CDR3 DNA sequence: TGTGCCAGCAGCCGACCCGGGACTAGCCCAGAGACCCAGTACTTC. It yields the protein CASSRPGTSPETQYF.

The chain employs TRBV20-1 and TRBJ2-1; 7 nucleotides line up with TRBD1. CDR3 length: 14 residues. V trimming: 3 bases; J trimming: 2 bases; junction bases outside the gene matches: 4. Looked up from germline, CDR1 is DFQATT and CDR2 is SNEGSKA (reference sequence). The CDR3 region has the DNA TGCAGTGCTAGTAAAGGGGGCGCCTACAATGAGCAGTTCTTC. Protein product: CSASKGGAYNEQFF.

The chain recombines TRBV5-4 with TRBJ2-3; the D gene is possibly TRBD2 (7 bases). V lost 3 bases and J 0 bases, leaving 17 bases between the germline ends. CDR1 and CDR2 (germline): SGHNT, YYREEE (reference sequence). This CDR3 region has 17 residues. CDR3: CASSYEGGITSTDTQYF. The CDR3 DNA reads TGTGCCAGCAGCTACGAGGGGGGGATAACTAGCACAGATACGCAGTATTTT.

CDR3 sequence (DNA): TGTGCCAGCAGCCGCCGGGACAGCATAGAATCAGATACGCAGTATTTT. Translated: CASSRRDSIESDTQYF. J is TRBJ2-3 and V is TRBV3-1 (or the pseudogene TRBV3-2), with 7 bases that match TRBD1. This CDR3 has 16 residues. The germline V gene encodes CDR1 LGHDT and CDR2 YNNKEL (reference sequence). The ends lost 4 bases at V and 4 bases at J; junction bases unmatched: 11.

The J gene is TRBJ2-1, the V gene TRBV9; 8 bases fit TRBD2. J gave up 4 bases and V 7 bases, and 10 bases lay outside the gene matches. This CDR3 spans 15 amino acids. From germline, CDR1 is SGDLS and CDR2 YYNGEE. The CDR3 nucleotides read TGTGCCAGCCGGAGAGGAGCGGGGGCATACAATGAGCAGTTCTTC. It encodes CASRRGAGAYNEQFF.

This chain joins TRBV6-4 and TRBJ1-2, with TRBD1 matching over 7 bases. CDR3 length: 14 residues. Germline CDR1 and CDR2: MRHNA and SNTAGT. V was clipped by 3 bases and J by 2 bases; unmatched bases: 3. Here the CDR3 reads CASSEGGQNYGYTF. The CDR3 DNA sequence: TGTGCCAGCAGTGAAGGGGGCCAAAACTATGGCTACACCTTC.

The J gene is TRBJ2-6, the V gene TRBV4-3, with TRBD1 matching over 7 bases. Germline CDR1 LGHNA, CDR2 YSLEER. The CDR3 loop spans 16 amino acids. V lost 1 base, J lost 0 bases, and 0 bases stayed unmatched. CDR3 protein: CASSQGQGSGANVLTF. The CDR3 DNA follows: TGCGCCAGCAGCCAAGGACAGGGCTCTGGGGCCAACGTCCTGACTTTC.

The chain employs TRBV15 and TRBJ2-5; D remains unclear. The CDR3 is made up of 16 amino acids. The germline CDR1 and CDR2 sequences are LNHNV and YYDKDF (reference sequence). The germline V and J ends were trimmed by 3 bases and 1 base, with 15 bases remaining between them. This chain's CDR3 is CATSSRLEIIQETQYF. The CDR3 coding sequence is TGTGCCACCAGCAGTAGACTCGAGATAATCCAAGAGACCCAGTACTTC.

The chain employs TRBV28 and TRBJ1-5, with D possibly being TRBD1 (6 bases). The CDR3 has 15 residues. The V end lost 7 bases, the J end lost 4 bases, and 17 bases lay between the germline ends. The germline CDR1 and CDR2 sequences are MDHEN and SYDVKM. The CDR3 sequence: CASITTQGWNQPQHF. The CDR3 coding sequence is TGTGCCAGCATTACAACTCAGGGGTGGAATCAGCCCCAGCATTTT.

This clone appeared a single time. The V and J genes are TRBV19 and TRBJ1-5, with TRBD1 matching over 9 bases. Germline-derived CDR1 and CDR2 are LNHDA and SQIVND (reference sequence). The CDR3 covers 15 residues. V was pared by 5 bases and J by 4 bases, with 6 bases of the junction left unmatched. The CDR3, as DNA: TGTGCCAGTAGTCCGACAGGGGGTTTAAATCAGCCCCAGCATTTT. It yields the protein CASSPTGGLNQPQHF. The full variable domain, rest sourced from reference TRBV19 and TRBJ1-5, is DGGITQSPKYLFRKEGQNVTLSCEQNLNHDAMYWYRQDPGQGLRLIYYSQIVNDFQKGDIAEGYSVSREKKESFPLTVTSAQKNPTAFYLCASSPTGGLNQPQHFGDGTRLSIL.

The J gene is TRBJ2-2, the V gene TRBV19; TRBD2 matches at 8 bases. The CDR3 length is 13 residues. Germline values: CDR1 LNHDA, CDR2 SQIVND (reference sequence). The V segment lost 11 bases and the J segment 6 bases; nucleotides outside the gene matches: 8. The CDR3 spells CAGGAGDSGELFF. CDR3 sequence (DNA): TGTGCCGGGGGAGCGGGGGACTCCGGGGAGCTGTTTTTT. Variable domain in full (rest from reference TRBV19 and TRBJ2-2): DGGITQSPKYLFRKEGQNVTLSCEQNLNHDAMYWYRQDPGQGLRLIYYSQIVNDFQKGDIAEGYSVSREKKESFPLTVTSAQKNPTAFYLCAGGAGDSGELFFGEGSRLTVL.

The V gene is TRBV3-1 (or the pseudogene TRBV3-2), the J gene TRBJ2-4; 8 bases line up with TRBD2. The CDR3 totals 14 residues. J gave up 8 bases and V 4 bases, and 7 bases lay outside the gene matches. Germline values: CDR1 LGHDT, CDR2 YNNKEL (reference sequence). The chain's CDR3 is CASSPSRGGYIQYF. Written as DNA, the CDR3 is TGTGCCAGCAGCCCCTCCCGGGGGGGGTACATTCAGTACTTC.

This rearrangement joins TRBV9 to TRBJ2-1; D may be TRBD2 (7 bases). Trimming removed 3 bases from V and 2 bases from J, with 12 bases in between. Germline V gene lookup returns CDR1 SGDLS and CDR2 YYNGEE. CDR3 length: 15 amino acids. The CDR3 bases are TGTGCCAGCAGCGAGGGGGGGAAAGCCTACAATGAGCAGTTCTTC. This encodes CASSEGGKAYNEQFF.

This clone came up a few times. The chain is built from TRBV28 and TRBJ2-1; no reliable D call. This CDR3 comprises 15 residues. Germline assignment: CDR1 MDHEN and CDR2 SYDVKM. V gave up 9 bases and J gave up 7 bases, with 22 bases separating them. The CDR3 DNA follows: TGTGCCAGTGGGTTTGTTCATCTAGGAAGGAATGAGCAGTTCTTC. It encodes CASGFVHLGRNEQFF.

The chain employs TRBV2 and TRBJ1-4; the D gene is possibly TRBD1 (5 bases). Germline V gene data show CDR1 as SNHLY and CDR2 as FYNNEI. The V end was cut by 5 bases, the J end by 7 bases, with 14 bases between. The CDR3 runs 14 residues. In DNA, the CDR3 is TGTGCCAGCAGTTTTAATGGGGCCATTGAAAAACTGTTTTTT. Its protein product is CASSFNGAIEKLFF.

The V gene is TRBV5-4, the J gene TRBJ1-1; possible D gene TRBD1, 6 bases. The CDR3 has 16 residues. The V gene lost 2 bases and the J gene lost 8 bases, with 22 bases spanning the gap. Germline CDR1 is SGHNT and CDR2 is YYREEE (reference sequence). CDR3 sequence (DNA): TGTGCCAGCAGCTTCGACCTTCAGGGGCAGGGTAAAGAAGCTTTCTTT. Its protein is CASSFDLQGQGKEAFF.

This clone was counted a single time. The chain has TRBV5-1 and TRBJ2-3; a weak D match, TRBD2 (6 bases). V was clipped by 0 bases and J by 6 bases, with 14 bases between them. The CDR3 is 15 residues long. The germline CDR1 and CDR2 sequences are SGHRS and YFSETQ. The CDR3 bases are TGCGCCAGCAGCTTGGGTATCGGGGGAACGGATACGCAGTATTTT. Its translation is CASSLGIGGTDTQYF.

The genes are TRBV7-2 and TRBJ2-4, with D possibly TRBD1 on 6 matching bases. The CDR3 has 15 residues. The V end lost 5 bases, the J end lost 8 bases, and 19 bases lay between the germline ends. Germline V gives CDR1 SGHTA, CDR2 FQGNSA. DNA of the CDR3: TGTGCCAGCAGCGCAAGAGTATCCCCAGGGGACATTCAGTACTTC. It is translated as CASSARVSPGDIQYF.

Here the CDR3 reads CSASGGFSPYNEQFF. The CDR3 DNA reads as TGCAGTGCTAGTGGAGGTTTCTCCCCCTACAATGAGCAGTTCTTC. The chain carries TRBV20-1 and TRBJ2-1; a weak D match, TRBD2 (5 bases). The CDR3 extends over 15 amino acids. Germline values: CDR1 DFQATT, CDR2 SNEGSKA (reference sequence). Trimming cost V 3 bases and J 2 bases, with 14 bases left between them.

The chain is built from TRBV6-5 and TRBJ2-7; D call uncertain. V lost 9 bases and J 1 base, leaving 10 bases between the germline ends. Germline values: CDR1 MNHEY, CDR2 SVGAGI. The CDR3 has 12 amino acids. The DNA of the CDR3 is TGTGCCAGTTCGACACTTTCCTACGAGCAGTACTTC. Translated: CASSTLSYEQYF.

The chain carries TRBV12-3 or TRBV12-4 and TRBJ2-7; D may be TRBD2 (5 bases). This CDR3 has 13 amino acids. Trimming cost V 5 bases and J 9 bases, with 17 bases left between them. The CDR3, as DNA: TGTGCCAGCAGTACCGGGAAGACCCGGTTGCAGTACTTC. It encodes CASSTGKTRLQYF.

This sequence joins TRBV5-8 and TRBJ1-5, with D hard to call. Germline values: CDR1 SGHTS, CDR2 YDEGEE. The CDR3 has 13 residues. V was pared by 0 bases and J by 6 bases, with 7 bases between. Here the CDR3 DNA reads TGTGCCAGCAGCTTGGGTTCTGTTCAGCCCCAGCATTTT. Its translation: CASSLGSVQPQHF.

CDR3 region: CASSSGTGFFNEQFF. The CDR3 nucleotides read TGTGCCAGCAGCTCCGGGACAGGGTTCTTCAATGAGCAGTTCTTC. This chain joins TRBV5-6 and TRBJ2-1, with TRBD1 matching over 9 bases. The V gene end was trimmed by 3 bases and the J gene end by 6 bases; junction bases not matched to a gene: 7. Per germline, CDR1 SGHDT and CDR2 YYEEEE. The length of the CDR3 is 15 residues. The whole variable domain, filled in from reference TRBV5-6 and TRBJ2-1, reads DAGVTQSPTHLIKTRGQQVTLRCSPKSGHDTVSWYQQALGQGPQFIFQYYEEEERQRGNFPDRFSGHQFPNYSSELNVNALLLGDSALYLCASSSGTGFFNEQFFGPGTRLTVL.

The rearrangement joins TRBV5-5 to TRBJ2-1, with 11 bases lining up with TRBD2. Trimming cost V 4 bases and J 5 bases; bases outside gene matches: 5. Germline V gene lookup returns CDR1 SGHKS and CDR2 YYEKEE (reference sequence). The CDR3 extends over 15 amino acids. The CDR3: CASSLSGGADNEQFF. The CDR3 DNA is TGTGCCAGCAGCCTTAGCGGGGGGGCAGACAATGAGCAGTTCTTC.

The chain joins TRBV7-8 to TRBJ1-1; 7 bases fit TRBD1. The CDR3 runs 13 residues. Germline values: CDR1 SGHVS, CDR2 FQNEAQ. V lost 9 bases to trimming and J lost 5 bases; unmatched junction nucleotides: 9. The DNA for the CDR3 is TGTGCCAGTCTGGACAGGTCTCAAACTGAAGCTTTCTTT. Translated: CASLDRSQTEAFF.

The CDR3 DNA follows: TGCGCCAGCAGCTTGTCTGGTCTAGCGGGGGAGCAGTACTTC. The encoded protein is CASSLSGLAGEQYF. The chain combines TRBV5-1 with TRBJ2-7; 9 nucleotides agree with TRBD2. The V gene end was trimmed by 1 base and the J gene end by 7 bases; junction bases not matched to a gene: 6. The CDR3 has 14 residues. The germline V gene has CDR1 SGHRS and CDR2 YFSETQ. The entire variable domain, with the rest obtained from reference TRBV5-1 and TRBJ2-7, is as follows: KAGVTQTPRYLIKTRGQQVTLSCSPISGHRSVSWYQQTPGQGLQFLFEYFSETQRNKGNFPGRFSGRQFSNSRSEMNVSTLELGDSALYLCASSLSGLAGEQYFGPGTRLTVT.

V is TRBV29-1 and J is TRBJ1-1, with D perhaps TRBD1 (5 bases). Germline values: CDR1 SQVTM, CDR2 ANQGSEA. The CDR3 totals 14 residues. V was pared by 6 bases and J by 5 bases, with 19 bases between. CDR3 loop: CSVAGWVGGTEAFF. CDR3 bases: TGCAGCGTCGCAGGGTGGGTCGGGGGTACTGAAGCTTTCTTT.

The rearrangement uses TRBV3-1 (or the pseudogene TRBV3-2) and TRBJ2-7; 9 bases are shared with TRBD1. The CDR3 consists of 13 residues. Losses at the gene ends were 4 bases for V and 5 bases for J; bases not matched to a gene: 3. Germline CDR1 LGHDT, CDR2 YNNKEL (reference sequence). In nucleotides, the CDR3 is TGTGCCAGCAGCCCATACAGGGGGCACGAGCAGTACTTC. Translating it yields CASSPYRGHEQYF.